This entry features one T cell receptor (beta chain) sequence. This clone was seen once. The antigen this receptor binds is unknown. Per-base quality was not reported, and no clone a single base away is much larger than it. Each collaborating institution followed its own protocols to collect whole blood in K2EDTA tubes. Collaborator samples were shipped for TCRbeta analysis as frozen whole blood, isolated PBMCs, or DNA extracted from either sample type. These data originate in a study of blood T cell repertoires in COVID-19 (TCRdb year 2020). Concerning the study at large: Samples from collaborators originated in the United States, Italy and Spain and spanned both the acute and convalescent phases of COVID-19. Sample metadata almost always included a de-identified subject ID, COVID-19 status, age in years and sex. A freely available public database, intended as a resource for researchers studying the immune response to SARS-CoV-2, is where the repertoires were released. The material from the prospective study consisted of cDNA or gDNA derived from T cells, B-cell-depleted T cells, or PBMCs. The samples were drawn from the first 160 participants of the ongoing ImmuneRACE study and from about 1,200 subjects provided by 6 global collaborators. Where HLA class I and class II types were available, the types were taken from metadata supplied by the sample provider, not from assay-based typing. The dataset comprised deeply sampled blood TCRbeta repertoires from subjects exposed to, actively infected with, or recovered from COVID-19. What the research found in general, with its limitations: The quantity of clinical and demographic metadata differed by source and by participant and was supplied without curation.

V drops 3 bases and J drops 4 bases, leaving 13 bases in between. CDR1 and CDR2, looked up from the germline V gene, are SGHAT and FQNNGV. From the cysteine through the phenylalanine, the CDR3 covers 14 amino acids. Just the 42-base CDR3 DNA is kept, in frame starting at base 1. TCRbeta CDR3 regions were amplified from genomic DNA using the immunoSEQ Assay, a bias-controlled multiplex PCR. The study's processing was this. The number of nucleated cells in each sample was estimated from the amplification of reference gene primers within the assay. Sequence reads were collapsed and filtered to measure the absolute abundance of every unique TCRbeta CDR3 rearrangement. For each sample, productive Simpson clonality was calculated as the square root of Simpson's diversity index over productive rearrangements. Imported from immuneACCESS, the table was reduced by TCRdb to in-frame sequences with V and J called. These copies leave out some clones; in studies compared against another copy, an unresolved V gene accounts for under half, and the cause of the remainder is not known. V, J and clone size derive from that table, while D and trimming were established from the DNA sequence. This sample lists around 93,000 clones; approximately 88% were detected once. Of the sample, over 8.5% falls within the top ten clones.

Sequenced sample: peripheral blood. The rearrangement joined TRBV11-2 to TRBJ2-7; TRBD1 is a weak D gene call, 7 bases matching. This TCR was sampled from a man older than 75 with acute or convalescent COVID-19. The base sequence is TGTGCCAGCAGCTTGGCGGGACAGTTTTACGAGCAGTACTTC. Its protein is CASSLAGQFYEQYF.